This TCR beta chain was sequenced during a study of T cells in Graves' hyperthyroidism and ophthalmopathy. V dropped 0 bases and J dropped 5; count of bases not matched to a gene: 7. From germline, CDR1 is DFQATT and CDR2 SNEGSKA (reference sequence). The CDR3 extends over 15 amino acids. This clonotype was detected ten times or more. Its target is unknown. Study observations and caveats: Most thyroid clonotypes expanded above 0.001 were also detected in blood. Through a model of 13 V-J features, ophthalmopathy was separated from stable hyperthyroidism.

RNA transcripts gave rise to amplified TCR beta CDR3 regions. The HTBI primer set was used in a first-round RT-PCR of the TCR CDR3. MiXCR was run by TCRdb on the multiplex PCR reads, yielding one entry per CDR3 protein. The sample consists of 300,000 to 500,000 distinct CDR3 sequences, about an eighth of them appearing once. The sample taken for sequencing was blood. The J gene is TRBJ2-7, the V gene TRBV20-1, with 10 bases that match TRBD1. The receptor was isolated from a man aged 50-59 years with Graves' ophthalmopathy. The CDR3 loop is CSARDRQGARNEQYF. DNA for the CDR3: TGCAGTGCTAGAGATCGACAGGGGGCGAGGAACGAGCAGTACTTC.